Following are 27 T cell receptor beta chains from one sample sequenced in a study of somatic mutations in cytotoxic T cells in rheumatoid arthritis. Clones were read by immunoSEQ multiplex PCR, and TCRdb kept only the in-frame ones, dropping some. The sample yields some 12,000 clones, roughly 80% seen once. The sample comprised CD8+ T cells sorted from blood. All receptors derive from an older woman in good health.

The genes are TRBV5-8 and TRBJ2-3, with 8 bases identical to TRBD1. The CDR3 has 15 amino acids. After removal of 4 bases from V and 4 bases from J, the junction contained 8 bases not matched to a gene. Germline V CDR1 and CDR2: SGHTS, YDEGEE. Here the CDR3 reads CASSGDRWGADTQYF. The CDR3 region has the DNA TGTGCCAGCAGCGGGGACAGGTGGGGGGCAGATACGCAGTATTTT.

The chain combines TRBV15 with TRBJ1-5; unclear D gene. This CDR3 contains 15 residues. The germline CDR1 and CDR2 sequences are LNHNV and YYDKDF (reference sequence). Trimming stripped 6 bases from V and 5 bases from J, with 17 bases between. The chain's CDR3 is CATRPRSSSDQPQHF. The CDR3 DNA follows: TGTGCCACCAGGCCCCGGTCGTCGTCGGATCAGCCCCAGCATTTT.

The chain couples TRBV19 to TRBJ2-7; tentatively, D is TRBD1 (6 bases). The CDR3 has 11 amino acids. Germline CDR1 is LNHDA and CDR2 is SQIVND (reference sequence). V shed 9 bases and J shed 3 bases, with 9 bases lying between them. CDR3 in DNA: TGTGCCAGCGGACAGTTCTACGAGCAGTACTTC. It codes for CASGQFYEQYF.

J is TRBJ2-3 and V is TRBV9, with 7 nucleotides matching TRBD2. J gave up 2 bases and V 7 bases, and 4 bases lay outside the gene matches. CDR3 length: 13 amino acids. CDR1 SGDLS and CDR2 YYNGEE come from the germline V gene. The CDR3 DNA follows: TGTGCCAGCGTGGGAGGGAACACAGATACGCAGTATTTT. It codes for CASVGGNTDTQYF. Based on the CDR3 plus reference TRBV9 and TRBJ2-3, the full variable domain is DSGVTQTPKHLITATGQRVTLRCSPRSGDLSVYWYQQSLDQGLQFLIQYYNGEERAKGNILERFSAQQFPDLHSELNLSSLELGDSALYFCASVGGNTDTQYFGPGTRLTVL.

The chain uses TRBV9 and TRBJ1-5, with TRBD1 identical over 7 bases. The V segment lost 3 bases and the J segment 4 bases; nucleotides outside the gene matches: 7. The length of the CDR3 is 15 residues. Germline loops: CDR1 SGDLS, CDR2 YYNGEE. CDR3 bases: TGTGCCAGCAGCGCCACCGGGACAGTTAATCAGCCCCAGCATTTT. It translates to CASSATGTVNQPQHF.

This chain connects TRBV5-8 to TRBJ2-7, with D possibly TRBD1 on 5 matching bases. Trimming took 0 bases from V and 3 from J, leaving 13 bases between them. The CDR3 totals 15 residues. Germline V gene lookup returns CDR1 SGHTS and CDR2 YDEGEE. The CDR3 DNA reads TGTGCCAGCAGCTTGGACAACTTGGACAACTACGAGCAGTACTTC. This sequence encodes CASSLDNLDNYEQYF.

The genes are TRBV28 and TRBJ1-3; 9 positions match TRBD1. CDR1 is MDHEN and CDR2 is SYDVKM in the germline V gene. Trimming at V came to 0 bases and at J to 3 bases, leaving 12 bases not matched to a gene. The CDR3 consists of 19 residues. The CDR3 protein is CASSLWGTGFGSNGNTIYF. In nucleotides, the CDR3 is TGTGCCAGCAGTTTATGGGGGACAGGGTTCGGCTCAAATGGAAACACCATATATTTT. Variable domain in full (rest from reference TRBV28 and TRBJ1-3): DVKVTQSSRYLVKRTGEKVFLECVQDMDHENMFWYRQDPGLGLRLIYFSYDVKMKEKGDIPEGYSVSREKKERFSLILESASTNQTSMYLCASSLWGTGFGSNGNTIYFGEGSWLTVV.

V and J are TRBV7-9 and TRBJ2-1; 8 positions agree with TRBD1. CDR3 length: 15 residues. CDR1 is SEHNR and CDR2 is FQNEAQ in the germline V gene (reference sequence). The junction had 3 bases not matched to a gene; V was cut back by 5 bases and J by 0 bases. The CDR3 spells CASSDGQGSYNEQFF. For the CDR3, the DNA is TGTGCCAGCAGCGACGGACAGGGCTCCTACAATGAGCAGTTCTTC.

This chain uses TRBV6-6 with TRBJ1-3; D not resolved. Trimming cost V 10 bases and J 1 base, with 14 bases left between them. The CDR3 consists of 14 residues. In germline, CDR1 is MNHNY, CDR2 SVGAGI (reference sequence). The CDR3 here is CATHATESGNTIYF. CDR3 nucleotide sequence: TGTGCCACACACGCTACGGAGTCTGGAAACACCATATATTTT.

J is TRBJ2-7 and V is TRBV11-2; D call uncertain. The germline V gene has CDR1 SGHAT and CDR2 FQNNGV. CDR3 length: 12 amino acids. Trimming left V 4 bases short and J 10 bases short, with 14 bases between. The CDR3 sequence: CASSSQLGDQYF. In DNA, the CDR3 is TGTGCCAGCAGCTCTCAGCTGGGCGACCAGTACTTC.

The rearrangement joins TRBV5-1 to TRBJ1-2; 9 bases are shared with TRBD1. The junction had 10 bases not matched to a gene; V was cut back by 0 bases and J by 4 bases. There are 17 residues in the CDR3. Germline V gene lookup returns CDR1 SGHRS and CDR2 YFSETQ. The CDR3 reads CASSLGLNRGRRYGYTF. Here the CDR3 DNA reads TGCGCCAGCAGCTTGGGATTAAACAGGGGGCGCCGCTATGGCTACACCTTC.

This clone was detected only once. The gene calls are TRBV2 and TRBJ2-5; 8 bases are shared with TRBD2. With V trimmed by 3 bases and J by 5 bases, 8 bases remained unmatched. Germline-derived CDR1 and CDR2 are SNHLY and FYNNEI. The CDR3 runs 15 residues. CDR3 protein: CASSEARGGRETQYF. DNA for the CDR3: TGTGCCAGCAGTGAGGCTCGGGGGGGCCGGGAGACCCAGTACTTC.

The chain carries TRBV20-1 and TRBJ1-2; TRBD1 might be the D (5 bases). V was shortened by 5 bases and J by 3 bases, with 7 bases between the two germline ends. Germline CDR1 and CDR2: DFQATT and SNEGSKA (reference sequence). This CDR3 comprises 11 residues. DNA for the CDR3: TGCAGTGCTCTAGGGGACTATGGCTACACCTTC. Translated: CSALGDYGYTF.

The gene calls are TRBV28 and TRBJ1-5; TRBD1 matches 8 bases. CDR3 length: 17 residues. Germline CDR1 MDHEN, CDR2 SYDVKM. The V gene end was trimmed by 6 bases and the J gene end by 1 base; junction bases not matched to a gene: 11. CDR3 sequence (DNA): TGTGCCAGCAGACTACTGGCCGGGACAGGCAGCAATCAGCCCCAGCATTTT. This encodes CASRLLAGTGSNQPQHF.

This clone was counted a single time. The genes are TRBV6-5 and TRBJ1-2; D is perhaps TRBD1 (5 bases). Trimming stripped 4 bases from V and 8 bases from J, with 14 bases between. Per the germline V gene, CDR1 is MNHEY and CDR2 is SVGAGI. The CDR3 is made up of 13 amino acids. The CDR3 loop is CASSSLWGEGYTF. CDR3 DNA sequence: TGTGCCAGCAGTTCCCTTTGGGGGGAAGGCTACACCTTC.

The V call is TRBV6-1, the J call TRBJ2-2, with TRBD1 identical over 7 bases. Germline CDR1 MNHNS, CDR2 SASEGT. V shed 10 bases and J 2 bases; nucleotides not matched to a gene: 4. The CDR3 spans 13 residues. The CDR3 protein is CAIGTENTGELFF. The CDR3 nucleotides are TGTGCCATCGGGACAGAAAACACCGGGGAGCTGTTTTTT.

The chain carries TRBV30 and TRBJ2-1; TRBD1 is a possible D gene (5 bases). Trimming removed 5 bases at V and 6 bases at J, with 14 bases between. Per the germline V gene, CDR1 is GTSNPN and CDR2 is SVGIG (reference sequence). This CDR3 contains 13 residues. CDR3 protein: CAWDQGGPNEQFF. CDR3 DNA sequence: TGTGCCTGGGACCAGGGTGGCCCCAATGAGCAGTTCTTC.

The J gene is TRBJ1-2, the V gene TRBV30; the match to TRBD1 covers 7 bases. The V segment lost 6 bases and the J segment 4 bases; nucleotides outside the gene matches: 5. The CDR3 runs to 12 residues. The germline CDR1 and CDR2 sequences are GTSNPN and SVGIG (reference sequence). The CDR3 is CACGDSSYGYTF. For the CDR3, the DNA is TGTGCCTGTGGGGACAGTAGCTATGGCTACACCTTC.

Concerning this clone itself: Relative to the germline gene, one junction end is altered; a read error may explain this. CDR3 DNA: TGTGCCAGCAGCCTAGAAGGACAGGGGGCGATCAGCGAGCAGTACTTC. Protein: CASSLEGQGAISEQYF. The rearrangement joins TRBV11-2 to TRBJ2-7, with 11 positions matching TRBD1. CDR1 SGHAT and CDR2 FQNNGV come from the germline V gene. The CDR3 extends over 16 amino acids.

The chain employs TRBV5-4 and TRBJ2-2; 9 bases fit TRBD1. The CDR3 has 16 amino acids. The germline V gene has CDR1 SGHNT and CDR2 YYREEE (reference sequence). Trimming removed 5 bases from V and 7 bases from J; junction bases left unmatched: 12. CDR3 residues: CASSEPGQGLGGELFF. The CDR3 DNA sequence: TGTGCCAGCAGTGAACCGGGACAGGGTCTGGGCGGGGAGCTGTTTTTT.

The chain recombines TRBV29-1 with TRBJ2-2; 9 nucleotides match TRBD2. V dropped 3 bases and J dropped 6; count of bases not matched to a gene: 8. CDR1 and CDR2 from the germline V gene are SQVTM and ANQGSEA. This CDR3 comprises 15 residues. The CDR3 region has the DNA TGCAGCGTTGATGATCGTAGCGGGGGTGCCGGGGAGCTGTTTTTT. Amino acids: CSVDDRSGGAGELFF.

This chain connects TRBV11-2 to TRBJ1-4; D possibly corresponds to TRBD1 (5 bases). CDR3 length: 14 residues. Deletions cut 3 bases from V and 6 bases from J, with 11 bases between. The germline gives CDR1 SGHAT, CDR2 FQNNGV. CDR3 sequence (DNA): TGTGCCAGCAGCTTGACAGTCTCTCATGAAAAACTGTTTTTT. Its protein product is CASSLTVSHEKLFF.

This clone has only one observation. CDR3 residues: CASSIEGGTGTTNEKLFF. The CDR3 DNA follows: TGTGCCAGTAGTATAGAAGGTGGGACAGGGACAACTAATGAAAAACTGTTTTTT. This chain uses TRBV19 with TRBJ1-4; 9 nucleotides line up with TRBD1. The trim removed 0 bases at V and 0 bases at J, leaving 5 bases unmatched. Germline CDR1 is LNHDA and CDR2 is SQIVND (reference sequence). The CDR3 spans 18 residues.

The chain employs TRBV5-1 and TRBJ2-3; 9 bases are shared with TRBD1. CDR1 and CDR2 (germline): SGHRS, YFSETQ. The junction had 8 bases not matched to a gene; V was cut back by 4 bases and J by 2 bases. The CDR3 runs to 16 residues. As DNA, the CDR3 is TGCGCCAGCAGCGTCGGGACAGGGAGCAACACAGATACGCAGTATTTT. This translates into CASSVGTGSNTDTQYF.

CDR3: CASTPTGNQETQYF. CDR3 in DNA: TGTGCCAGCACCCCTACAGGGAACCAAGAGACCCAGTACTTC. The chain employs TRBV2 and TRBJ2-5; possibly TRBD1 for D (6 bases). Looked up from germline, CDR1 is SNHLY and CDR2 is FYNNEI. Trimming took 7 bases from V and 0 from J, leaving 12 bases between them. The CDR3 is made up of 14 amino acids.

The chain is built from TRBV7-8 and TRBJ1-6, with 10 nucleotides matching TRBD1. This CDR3 contains 14 residues. Trimming at V came to 3 bases and at J to 12 bases, leaving 5 bases not matched to a gene. Germline values: CDR1 SGHVS, CDR2 FQNEAQ. CDR3 sequence: CASSFGTGAGPLHF. In DNA form, the CDR3 reads TGTGCCAGCAGCTTCGGGACAGGGGCTGGACCCCTCCACTTT.

The genes are TRBV5-1 and TRBJ2-5; D is perhaps TRBD2 (6 bases). Germline V gives CDR1 SGHRS, CDR2 YFSETQ. The CDR3 covers 15 residues. Trimming removed 2 bases from V and 3 bases from J, with 14 bases in between. The CDR3 bases are TGCGCCAGCAGCTTTGAGGGGAGGACTAAAGAGACCCAGTACTTC. This gives the protein CASSFEGRTKETQYF.